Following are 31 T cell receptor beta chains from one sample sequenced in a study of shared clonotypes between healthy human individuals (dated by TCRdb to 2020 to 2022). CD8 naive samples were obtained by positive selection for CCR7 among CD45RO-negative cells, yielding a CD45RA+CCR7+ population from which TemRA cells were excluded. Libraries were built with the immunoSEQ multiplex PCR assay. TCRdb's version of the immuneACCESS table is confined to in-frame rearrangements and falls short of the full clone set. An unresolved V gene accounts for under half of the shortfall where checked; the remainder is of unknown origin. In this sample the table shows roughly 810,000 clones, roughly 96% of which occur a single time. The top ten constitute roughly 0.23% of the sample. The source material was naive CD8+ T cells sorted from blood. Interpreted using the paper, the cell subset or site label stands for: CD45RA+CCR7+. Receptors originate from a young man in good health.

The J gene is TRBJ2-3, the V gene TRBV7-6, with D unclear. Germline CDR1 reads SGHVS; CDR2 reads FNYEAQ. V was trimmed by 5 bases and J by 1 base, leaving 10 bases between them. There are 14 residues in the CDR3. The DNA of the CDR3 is TGTGCCAGCAGCCCACCGGGCGGCACAGATACGCAGTATTTT. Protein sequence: CASSPPGGTDTQYF.

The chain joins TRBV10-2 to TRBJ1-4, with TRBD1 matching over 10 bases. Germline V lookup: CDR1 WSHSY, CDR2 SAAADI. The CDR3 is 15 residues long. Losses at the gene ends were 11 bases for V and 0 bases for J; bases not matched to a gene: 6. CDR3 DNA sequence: TGCGCCGTCAGGGGGACAGGGGCAACTAATGAAAAACTGTTTTTT. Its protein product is CAVRGTGATNEKLFF.

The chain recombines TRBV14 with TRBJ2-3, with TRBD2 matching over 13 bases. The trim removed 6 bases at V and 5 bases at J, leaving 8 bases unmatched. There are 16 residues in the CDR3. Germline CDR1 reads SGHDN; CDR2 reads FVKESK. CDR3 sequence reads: CASRTSGRASRDTQYF. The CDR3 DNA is TGTGCCAGCAGAACTAGCGGGAGGGCCTCTAGAGATACGCAGTATTTT.

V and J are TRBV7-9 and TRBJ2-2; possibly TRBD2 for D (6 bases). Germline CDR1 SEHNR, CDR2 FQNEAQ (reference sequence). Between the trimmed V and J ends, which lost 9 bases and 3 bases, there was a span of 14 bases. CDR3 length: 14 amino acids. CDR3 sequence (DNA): TGTGCCAGTCATGGGGACTTCGACACCGGGGAGCTGTTTTTT. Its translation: CASHGDFDTGELFF. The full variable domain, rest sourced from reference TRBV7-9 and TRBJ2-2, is DTGVSQNPRHKITKRGQNVTFRCDPISEHNRLYWYRQTLGQGPEFLTYFQNEAQLEKSRLLSDRFSAERPKGSFSTLEIQRTEQGDSAMYLCASHGDFDTGELFFGEGSRLTVL.

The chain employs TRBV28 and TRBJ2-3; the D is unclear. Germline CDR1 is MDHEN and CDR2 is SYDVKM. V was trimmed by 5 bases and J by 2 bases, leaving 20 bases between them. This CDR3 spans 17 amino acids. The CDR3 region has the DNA TGTGCCAGCAGTGGGAACCCTCTAACCCTACTCACAGATACGCAGTATTTT. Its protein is CASSGNPLTLLTDTQYF.

The CDR3 DNA is TGTGCCAGCAGCTTAAATTCTGGGCAGGAGCACGTAGAGACCCAGTACTTC. Its translation: CASSLNSGQEHVETQYF. The rearrangement links TRBV7-2 to TRBJ2-5; no definite D call. Germline loops: CDR1 SGHTA, CDR2 FQGNSA. The V gene lost 2 bases and the J gene lost 4 bases, with 20 bases spanning the gap. CDR3 length: 17 amino acids.

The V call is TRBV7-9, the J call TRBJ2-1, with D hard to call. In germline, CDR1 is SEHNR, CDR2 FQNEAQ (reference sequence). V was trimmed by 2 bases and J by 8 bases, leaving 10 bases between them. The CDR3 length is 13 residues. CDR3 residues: CASSLKSLDEQFF. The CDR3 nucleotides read TGTGCCAGCAGCTTAAAATCTCTGGATGAGCAGTTCTTC.

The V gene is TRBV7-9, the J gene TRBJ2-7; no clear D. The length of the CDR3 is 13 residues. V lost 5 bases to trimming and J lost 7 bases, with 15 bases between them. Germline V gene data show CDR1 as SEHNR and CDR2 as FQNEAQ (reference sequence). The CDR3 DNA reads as TGTGCCAGCAGCCCAGTACCAGGCTGGGAGCAGTACTTC. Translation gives CASSPVPGWEQYF.

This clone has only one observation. The CDR3 reads CATSVTLAGGPSEQFF. CDR3 DNA: TGTGCCACCAGCGTTACCCTAGCGGGAGGGCCGAGTGAGCAGTTCTTC. The chain joins TRBV15 to TRBJ2-1, with TRBD2 matching 12 bases. Trimming cost V 5 bases and J 9 bases; bases outside gene matches: 11. The CDR3 is made up of 16 amino acids. The V gene's germline CDR1 is LNHNV and CDR2 YYDKDF (reference sequence).

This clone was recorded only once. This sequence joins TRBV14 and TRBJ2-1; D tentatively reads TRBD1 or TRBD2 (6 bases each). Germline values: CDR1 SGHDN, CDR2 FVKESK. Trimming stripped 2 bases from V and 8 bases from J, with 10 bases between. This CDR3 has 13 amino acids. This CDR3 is CASSQSRGDEQFF. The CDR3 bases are TGTGCCAGCAGCCAATCGAGGGGGGATGAGCAGTTCTTC.

CDR3 loop: CASSRPTTDTQYF. DNA of the CDR3: TGTGCCAGCAGCCGCCCCACAACAGATACGCAGTATTTT. This rearrangement joins TRBV7-2 to TRBJ2-3; no firm D call. Germline CDR1 and CDR2: SGHTA and FQGNSA. Trimming cost V 5 bases and J 3 bases, with 9 bases left between them. The CDR3 loop spans 13 amino acids.

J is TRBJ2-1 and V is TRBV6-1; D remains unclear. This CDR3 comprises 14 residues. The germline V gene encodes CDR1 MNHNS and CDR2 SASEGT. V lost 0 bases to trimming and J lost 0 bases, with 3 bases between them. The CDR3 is CASSEASSYNEQFF. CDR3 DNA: TGTGCCAGCAGTGAAGCAAGCTCCTACAATGAGCAGTTCTTC.

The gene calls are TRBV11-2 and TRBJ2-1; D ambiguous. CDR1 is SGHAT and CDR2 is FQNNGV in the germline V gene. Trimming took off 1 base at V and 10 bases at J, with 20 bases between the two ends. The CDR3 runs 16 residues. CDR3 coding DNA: TGTGCCAGCAGCTTAGGCCAAGGATGGGCGATTGGAGAGCAGTTCTTC. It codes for CASSLGQGWAIGEQFF.

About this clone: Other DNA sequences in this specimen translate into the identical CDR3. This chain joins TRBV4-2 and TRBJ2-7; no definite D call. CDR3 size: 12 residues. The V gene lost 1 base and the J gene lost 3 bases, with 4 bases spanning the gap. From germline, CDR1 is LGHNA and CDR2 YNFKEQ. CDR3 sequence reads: CASSQGGYEQYF. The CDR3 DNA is TGTGCCAGCAGCCAAGGGGGCTACGAGCAGTACTTC.

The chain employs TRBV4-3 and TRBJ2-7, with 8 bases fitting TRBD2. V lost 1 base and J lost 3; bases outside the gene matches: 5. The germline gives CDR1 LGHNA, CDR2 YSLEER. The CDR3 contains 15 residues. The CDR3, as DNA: TGCGCCAGCAGCCAAGTCAGCGGGAGCAACTACGAGCAGTACTTC. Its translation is CASSQVSGSNYEQYF.

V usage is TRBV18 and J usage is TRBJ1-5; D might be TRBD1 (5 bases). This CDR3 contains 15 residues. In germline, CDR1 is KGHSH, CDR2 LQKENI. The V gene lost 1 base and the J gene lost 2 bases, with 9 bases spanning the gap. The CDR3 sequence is CASSPRQGGNQPQHF. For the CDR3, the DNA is TGTGCCAGCTCACCACGGCAGGGAGGCAATCAGCCCCAGCATTTT.

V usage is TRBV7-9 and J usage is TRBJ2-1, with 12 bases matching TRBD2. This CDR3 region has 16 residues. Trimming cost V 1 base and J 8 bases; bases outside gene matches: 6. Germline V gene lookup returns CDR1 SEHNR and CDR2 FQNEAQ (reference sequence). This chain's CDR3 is CASSLGLAGVTYEQFF. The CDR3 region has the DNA TGTGCCAGCAGCTTAGGACTAGCGGGAGTTACCTATGAGCAGTTCTTC.

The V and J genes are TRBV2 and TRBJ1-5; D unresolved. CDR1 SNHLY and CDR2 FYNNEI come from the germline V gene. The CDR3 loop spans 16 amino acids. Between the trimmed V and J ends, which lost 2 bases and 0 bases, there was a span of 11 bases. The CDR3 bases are TGTGCCAGCAGTGAATTCGCGGGGAATAGCAATCAGCCCCAGCATTTT. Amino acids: CASSEFAGNSNQPQHF.

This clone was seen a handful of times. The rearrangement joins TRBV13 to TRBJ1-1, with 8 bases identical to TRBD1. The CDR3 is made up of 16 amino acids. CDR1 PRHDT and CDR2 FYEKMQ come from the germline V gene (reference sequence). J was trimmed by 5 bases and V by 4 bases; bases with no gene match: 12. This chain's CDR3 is CASSSDREVRGTEAFF. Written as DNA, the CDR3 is TGTGCCAGCAGCTCGGACAGGGAGGTAAGAGGGACTGAAGCTTTCTTT.

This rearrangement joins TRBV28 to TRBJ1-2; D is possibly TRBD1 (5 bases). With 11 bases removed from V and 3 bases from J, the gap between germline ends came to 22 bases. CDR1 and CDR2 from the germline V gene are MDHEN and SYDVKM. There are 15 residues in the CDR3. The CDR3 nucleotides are TGTGCCTCCTCGGTAGAAGTAAGGGACGACTATGGCTACACCTTC. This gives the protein CASSVEVRDDYGYTF.

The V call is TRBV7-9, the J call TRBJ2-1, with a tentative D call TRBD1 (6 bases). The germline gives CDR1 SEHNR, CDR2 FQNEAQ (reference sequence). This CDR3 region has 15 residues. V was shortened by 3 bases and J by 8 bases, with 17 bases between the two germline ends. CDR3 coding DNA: TGTGCCAGCAGCTTTTTCAGGGGAAGGGGCGATGAGCAGTTCTTC. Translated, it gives CASSFFRGRGDEQFF.

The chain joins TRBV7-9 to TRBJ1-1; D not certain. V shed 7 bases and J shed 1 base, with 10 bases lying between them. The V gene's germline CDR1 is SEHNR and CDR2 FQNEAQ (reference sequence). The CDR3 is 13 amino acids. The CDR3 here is CASNFDGNTEAFF. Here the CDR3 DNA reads TGTGCCAGCAATTTTGACGGGAACACTGAAGCTTTCTTT.

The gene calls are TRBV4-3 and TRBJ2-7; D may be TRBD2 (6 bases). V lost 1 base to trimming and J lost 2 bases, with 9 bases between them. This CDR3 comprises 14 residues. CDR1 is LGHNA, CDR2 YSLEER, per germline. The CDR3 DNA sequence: TGCGCCAGCAGCCAAGTGGCGGGAACCTACGAGCAGTACTTC. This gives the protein CASSQVAGTYEQYF.

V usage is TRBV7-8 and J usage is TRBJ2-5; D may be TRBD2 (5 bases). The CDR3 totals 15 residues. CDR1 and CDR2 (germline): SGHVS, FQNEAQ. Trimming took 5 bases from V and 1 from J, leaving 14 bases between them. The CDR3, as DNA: TGTGCCAGCAGCCCCCGAATGGGAGCCCAAGAGACCCAGTACTTC. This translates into CASSPRMGAQETQYF. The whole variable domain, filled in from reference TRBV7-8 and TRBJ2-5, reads GAGVSQSPRYKVAKRGQDVALRCDPISGHVSLFWYQQALGQGPEFLTYFQNEAQLDKSGLPSDRFFAERPEGSVSTLKIQRTQQEDSAVYLCASSPRMGAQETQYFGPGTRLLVL.

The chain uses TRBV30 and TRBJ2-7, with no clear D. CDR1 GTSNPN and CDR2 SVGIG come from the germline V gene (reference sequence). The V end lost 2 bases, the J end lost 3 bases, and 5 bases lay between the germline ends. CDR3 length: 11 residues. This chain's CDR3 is CAWSPVYEQYF. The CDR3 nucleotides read TGTGCCTGGAGTCCTGTCTACGAGCAGTACTTC.

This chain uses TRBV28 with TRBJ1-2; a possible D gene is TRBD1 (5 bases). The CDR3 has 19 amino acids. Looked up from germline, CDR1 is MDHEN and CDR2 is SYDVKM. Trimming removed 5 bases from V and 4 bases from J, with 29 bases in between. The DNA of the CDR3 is TGTGCCAGCAGTGATTCGAGGACGGGACGGCCTTTCTCGGGCTATGGCTACACCTTC. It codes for CASSDSRTGRPFSGYGYTF.

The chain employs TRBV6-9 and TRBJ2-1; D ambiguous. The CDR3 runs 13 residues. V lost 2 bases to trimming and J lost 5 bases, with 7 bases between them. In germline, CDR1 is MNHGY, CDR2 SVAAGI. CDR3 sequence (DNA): TGTGCCAGCAGTTATCGATTCAACAATGAGCAGTTCTTC. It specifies CASSYRFNNEQFF.

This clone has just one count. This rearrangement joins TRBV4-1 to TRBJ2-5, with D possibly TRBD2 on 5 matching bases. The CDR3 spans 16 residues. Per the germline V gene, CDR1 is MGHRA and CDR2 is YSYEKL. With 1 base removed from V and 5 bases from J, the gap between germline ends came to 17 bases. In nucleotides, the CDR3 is TGCGCCAGCAGCCAAGTGGGAGCGGACTTCGTGGAGACCCAGTACTTC. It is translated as CASSQVGADFVETQYF.

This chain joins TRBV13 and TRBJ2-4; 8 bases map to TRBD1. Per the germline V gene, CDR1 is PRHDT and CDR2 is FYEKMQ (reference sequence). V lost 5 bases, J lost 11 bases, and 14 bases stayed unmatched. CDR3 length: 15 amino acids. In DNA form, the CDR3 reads TGTGCCAGCAGCATTACAGGACAGGGAGAATGGGTTCAGTACTTC. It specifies CASSITGQGEWVQYF.

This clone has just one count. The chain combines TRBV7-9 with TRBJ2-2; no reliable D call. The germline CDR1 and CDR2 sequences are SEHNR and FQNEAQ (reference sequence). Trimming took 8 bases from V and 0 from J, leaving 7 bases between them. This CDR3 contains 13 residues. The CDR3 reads CASDQANTGELFF. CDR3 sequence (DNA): TGTGCCAGCGACCAGGCGAACACCGGGGAGCTGTTTTTT.

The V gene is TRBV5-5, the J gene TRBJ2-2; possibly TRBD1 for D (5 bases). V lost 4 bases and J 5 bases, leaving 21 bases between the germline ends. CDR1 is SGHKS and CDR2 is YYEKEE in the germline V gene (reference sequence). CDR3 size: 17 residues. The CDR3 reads CASSQYTDSIFTGELFF. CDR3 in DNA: TGTGCCAGCAGCCAATATACCGACAGTATCTTTACCGGGGAGCTGTTTTTT. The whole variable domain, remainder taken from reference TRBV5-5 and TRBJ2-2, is DAGVTQSPTHLIKTRGQQVTLRCSPISGHKSVSWYQQVLGQGPQFIFQYYEKEERGRGNFPDRFSARQFPNYSSELNVNALLLGDSALYLCASSQYTDSIFTGELFFGEGSRLTVL.